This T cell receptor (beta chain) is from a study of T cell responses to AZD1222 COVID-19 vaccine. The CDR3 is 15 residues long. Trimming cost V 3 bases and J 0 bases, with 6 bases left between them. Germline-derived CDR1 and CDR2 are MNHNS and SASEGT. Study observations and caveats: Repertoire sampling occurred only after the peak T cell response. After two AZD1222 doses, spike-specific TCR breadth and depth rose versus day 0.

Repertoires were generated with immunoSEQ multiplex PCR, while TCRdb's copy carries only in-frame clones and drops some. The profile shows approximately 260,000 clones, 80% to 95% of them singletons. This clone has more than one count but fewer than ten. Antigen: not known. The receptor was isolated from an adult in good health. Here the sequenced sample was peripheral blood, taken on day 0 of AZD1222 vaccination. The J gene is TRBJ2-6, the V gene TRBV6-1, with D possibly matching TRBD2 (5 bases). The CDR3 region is CASSEEDSGANVLTF. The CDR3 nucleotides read TGTGCCAGCAGTGAGGAGGACTCTGGGGCCAACGTCCTGACTTTC.